These 27 T cell receptor beta chains were all obtained from the same sample, sequenced in a study of T cells in Graves' hyperthyroidism and ophthalmopathy (dated by TCRdb to between 2018 and 2021). Receptor amplification or capture employed multiplex PCR. Sequenced using an Illumina HiSeq 2000. TCR beta CDR3 regions were amplified from RNA transcripts. The first round of RT-PCR for the TCR CDR3 was performed with the HTBI primer set and the Qiagen OneStep RT-PCR kit. TCRdb reworked the public reads: Q25 trimming with fastp, MiXCR clone assembly, productive beta chains retained. Identical CDR3 proteins give one entry, which carries the most common genes and DNA. Recorded for this sample are around 400,000 distinct CDR3 sequences; more than 20% of them occurred a single time. In total, the top ten clones hold about 73% of the sample. Sequenced input: blood. The receptors derive from a man in his fifties with Graves' hyperthyroidism.

This clonotype appeared many times. One end of the junction is discordant with germline, which a read error may explain. This sequence joins TRBV5-1 and TRBJ1-1; no firm D call. Germline V gene lookup returns CDR1 SGHRS and CDR2 YFSETQ. There are 13 residues in the CDR3. CDR3: CASSLSRNTEAFF. In DNA, the CDR3 is TGTGCCAGCAGTTTATCCCGAAACACTGAAGCTTTCTTT.

The chain employs TRBV5-5 and TRBJ2-7; D is uncertain. The length of the CDR3 is 16 residues. V lost 1 base and J lost 2, with 16 bases in between. The germline gives CDR1 SGHKS, CDR2 YYEKEE (reference sequence). Here the CDR3 DNA reads TGTGCCAGCAGCTTGTATCTCTCCCTCTCCACCTACGAGCAGTACTTC. Translation gives CASSLYLSLSTYEQYF. The full variable domain, completed using reference TRBV5-5 and TRBJ2-7, is DAGVTQSPTHLIKTRGQQVTLRCSPISGHKSVSWYQQVLGQGPQFIFQYYEKEERGRGNFPDRFSARQFPNYSSELNVNALLLGDSALYLCASSLYLSLSTYEQYFGPGTRLTVT.

J is TRBJ2-1 and V is TRBV6-5, with D possibly called TRBD1 or TRBD2 (5 bases each). The CDR3 length is 16 residues. The germline gives CDR1 MNHEY, CDR2 SVGAGI. V was pared by 2 bases and J by 4 bases, with 15 bases between. The DNA of the CDR3 is TGTGCCAGCAGTTACACCGGGACCACTCTATACAATGAGCAGTTCTTC. It translates to CASSYTGTTLYNEQFF.

A few counts support this clonotype. The rearrangement joins TRBV5-1 to TRBJ2-7; D may match TRBD1 or TRBD2 (5 bases each). The germline V gene has CDR1 SGHRS and CDR2 YFSETQ. CDR3 size: 14 residues. The V end lost 4 bases, the J end lost 3 bases, and 14 bases lay between the germline ends. Written as DNA, the CDR3 is TGCGCCAGCAGCAACCGGGACGGCAACTACGAGCAGTACTTC. Translation: CASSNRDGNYEQYF.

This chain uses TRBV14 with TRBJ1-2; no clear D. The ends were cut back, 3 bases at V and 5 bases at J, with 13 bases in the middle. Germline V gene lookup returns CDR1 SGHDN and CDR2 FVKESK. The CDR3 is 14 amino acids. CDR3 loop: CASSHPAHLYGYTF. CDR3 coding DNA: TGTGCCAGCAGCCATCCGGCCCATTTGTATGGCTACACCTTC.

CDR3 amino acids: CASSVTSGSFSEQFF. CDR3 nucleotide sequence: TGTGCCAGCAGCGTCACTAGCGGGAGCTTCAGTGAGCAGTTCTTC. The gene calls are TRBV9 and TRBJ2-1; the match to TRBD2 covers 11 bases. Germline V gives CDR1 SGDLS, CDR2 YYNGEE. V shed 2 bases, J shed 9 bases, and the junction held 7 bases outside the gene matches. This CDR3 is built from 15 residues.

This clonotype showed up just a few times. This rearrangement joins TRBV4-1 to TRBJ1-2, with a tentative D call TRBD1 (5 bases). Germline CDR1 and CDR2: MGHRA and YSYEKL. V lost 7 bases to trimming and J lost 0 bases, with 15 bases between them. CDR3 length: 15 residues. In DNA form, the CDR3 reads TGCGCCAGCACCTGGCAGGACACCGCTAACTATGGCTACACCTTC. As protein: CASTWQDTANYGYTF.

CDR3 sequence reads: CASSLGGRYNEQFF. CDR3 sequence (DNA): TGTGCCAGCAGCTTAGGCGGCCGTTACAATGAGCAGTTCTTC. The gene calls are TRBV7-9 and TRBJ2-1; D is ambiguous. CDR1 and CDR2 (germline): SEHNR, FQNEAQ (reference sequence). V lost 1 base to trimming and J lost 4 bases, with 8 bases between them. The CDR3 loop spans 14 amino acids.

This clonotype was observed a few times. The chain recombines TRBV7-9 with TRBJ2-1; D is undetermined. Trimming left V 5 bases short and J 4 bases short, with 6 bases between. This CDR3 comprises 12 residues. CDR1 and CDR2 (germline): SEHNR, FQNEAQ (reference sequence). The CDR3: CASSVRYNEQFF. CDR3 nucleotide sequence: TGTGCCAGCAGCGTTAGGTACAATGAGCAGTTCTTC.

In its sample, this clonotype was seen a few times. The gene calls are TRBV12-5 and TRBJ2-1; 9 nucleotides agree with TRBD2. Germline assignment: CDR1 LGHNT and CDR2 FRNRAP. This CDR3 has 15 amino acids. The J segment lost 4 bases and the V segment lost 6 bases, leaving 7 bases of the junction unmatched. CDR3 nucleotides: TGTGCTAGTGGCCCCCCAACTAGCGGGTACAATGAGCAGTTCTTC. As protein: CASGPPTSGYNEQFF.

In this sample, this clonotype turned up a few times. This chain connects TRBV18 to TRBJ1-5; 7 nucleotides match TRBD1. V was pared by 3 bases and J by 6 bases, with 5 bases of the junction left unmatched. This CDR3 has 14 amino acids. Germline CDR1 KGHSH, CDR2 LQKENI. CDR3 sequence reads: CASSPSGGGQPQHF. CDR3 DNA sequence: TGTGCCAGCTCACCTTCAGGGGGGGGTCAGCCCCAGCATTTT.

The chain recombines TRBV20-1 with TRBJ2-1, with 11 nucleotides matching TRBD2. With V trimmed by 3 bases and J by 7 bases, 8 bases remained unmatched. Germline CDR1 DFQATT, CDR2 SNEGSKA (reference sequence). The CDR3 spans 15 residues. DNA of the CDR3: TGCAGTGCTAGTTACCTAGCGGGAGGAGGGAATGAGCAGTTCTTC. Translated: CSASYLAGGGNEQFF.

The J gene is TRBJ2-7, the V gene TRBV20-1; 7 bases agree with TRBD1. The ends lost 5 bases at V and 3 bases at J; junction bases unmatched: 10. Germline V CDR1 and CDR2: DFQATT, SNEGSKA (reference sequence). CDR3 length: 14 amino acids. In DNA, the CDR3 is TGCAGTGCTCCAAGTCCGGACAGGTACTACGAGCAGTACTTC. It is translated as CSAPSPDRYYEQYF.

The CDR3 region is CASSRGSGGDTEAFF. CDR3 DNA sequence: TGTGCCAGCTCACGGGGCTCCGGAGGAGACACTGAAGCTTTCTTT. The chain joins TRBV18 to TRBJ1-1, with a possible D match to TRBD1 (5 bases). The CDR3 length is 15 residues. Trimming took off 4 bases at V and 3 bases at J, with 15 bases between the two ends. CDR1 and CDR2 (germline): KGHSH, LQKENI.

The table lists this clonotype with many counts. The chain links TRBV28 to TRBJ2-3, with D possibly TRBD2 on 6 matching bases. Between the trimmed V and J ends, which lost 9 bases and 2 bases, there was a span of 18 bases. The V gene's germline CDR1 is MDHEN and CDR2 SYDVKM. CDR3 length equals 15 residues. The DNA of the CDR3 is TGTGCCAGTCGAGCCTGGCGGGGCGTCACAGATACGCAGTATTTT. It specifies CASRAWRGVTDTQYF. The full variable domain, its missing parts supplied by reference TRBV28 and TRBJ2-3, is DVKVTQSSRYLVKRTGEKVFLECVQDMDHENMFWYRQDPGLGLRLIYFSYDVKMKEKGDIPEGYSVSREKKERFSLILESASTNQTSMYLCASRAWRGVTDTQYFGPGTRLTVL.

There are a few counts of this clonotype. The CDR3 DNA sequence: TGTGCCTGGAGGAAGGCCGCAGAAAGGGCTGGAAACACCATATATTTT. Encoded protein: CAWRKAAERAGNTIYF. The chain links TRBV30 to TRBJ1-3, with D unclear. Between the trimmed V and J ends, which lost 3 bases and 2 bases, there was a span of 17 bases. The CDR3 is made up of 16 amino acids. Germline assignment: CDR1 GTSNPN and CDR2 SVGIG (reference sequence).

The CDR3 here is CASSLGGVSNGYTF. Here the CDR3 DNA reads TGTGCCAGCAGCTTAGGGGGTGTTAGCAATGGCTACACCTTC. The chain has TRBV7-8 and TRBJ1-2, with D unresolved. The CDR3 contains 14 residues. The ends were cut back, 1 base at V and 6 bases at J, with 12 bases in the middle. Per the germline V gene, CDR1 is SGHVS and CDR2 is FQNEAQ.

V usage is TRBV2 and J usage is TRBJ2-2; D not resolved. V was pared by 10 bases and J by 6 bases, with 12 bases between. From germline, CDR1 is SNHLY and CDR2 FYNNEI. The CDR3 consists of 12 residues. The DNA of the CDR3 is TGTGCCACCTCGTTTGGGCCCGGGGAGCTGTTTTTT. Amino acids: CATSFGPGELFF.

This clonotype was seen a few times. This chain joins TRBV7-6 and TRBJ2-7, with 8 bases lining up with TRBD2. V dropped 3 bases and J dropped 2; count of bases not matched to a gene: 9. Germline loops: CDR1 SGHVS, CDR2 FNYEAQ. The CDR3 totals 16 residues. CDR3 amino acids: CASSLNPSGGAYEQYF. In DNA, the CDR3 is TGTGCCAGCAGCTTGAATCCGTCGGGAGGGGCCTACGAGCAGTACTTC. Using reference TRBV7-6 and TRBJ2-7 for the parts outside the CDR3, the full variable domain is GAGVSQSPRYKVTKRGQDVALRCDPISGHVSLYWYRQALGQGPEFLTYFNYEAQQDKSGLPNDRFSAERPEGSISTLTIQRTEQRDSAMYRCASSLNPSGGAYEQYFGPGTRLTVT.

In DNA form, the CDR3 reads TGTGCCACCAGTGATTTGAGGCAGGGATATGGCTACACCTTC. This codes for CATSDLRQGYGYTF. The chain employs TRBV24-1 and TRBJ1-2, with D possibly matching TRBD1 (5 bases). The V and J ends lost 0 bases and 5 bases respectively, with 9 bases between them. The CDR3 is 14 residues long. Germline lookup yields CDR1 KGHDR and CDR2 SFDVKD.

V usage is TRBV5-1 and J usage is TRBJ2-7, with 8 bases matching TRBD1. Germline trimming cut 4 bases from V and 3 bases from J; bases unmatched to any gene: 12. This CDR3 contains 16 residues. Germline loops: CDR1 SGHRS, CDR2 YFSETQ. The CDR3 DNA is TGCGCCAGCAGCGACTCGACAGGGGCTTTCGTCTACGAGCAGTACTTC. This codes for CASSDSTGAFVYEQYF.

The gene calls are TRBV19 and TRBJ1-4, with 9 bases matching TRBD1. Per the germline V gene, CDR1 is LNHDA and CDR2 is SQIVND (reference sequence). The CDR3 is 14 residues long. With V trimmed by 4 bases and J by 7 bases, 4 bases remained unmatched. CDR3 region: CASSNTGGLEKLFF. For the CDR3, the DNA is TGTGCCAGTAGTAATACAGGGGGCCTTGAAAAACTGTTTTTT. Supplemented by reference TRBV19 and TRBJ1-4, the full variable domain reads DGGITQSPKYLFRKEGQNVTLSCEQNLNHDAMYWYRQDPGQGLRLIYYSQIVNDFQKGDIAEGYSVSREKKESFPLTVTSAQKNPTAFYLCASSNTGGLEKLFFGSGTQLSVL.

In regard to this clonotype: One end of the junction varies from germline; a read error may be responsible. The chain joins TRBV7-6 to TRBJ1-1, with D possibly TRBD1 on 6 matching bases. This CDR3 contains 13 residues. Germline CDR1 SGHVS, CDR2 FNYEAQ. The CDR3 here is CASSLEGGTEVFF. The CDR3 DNA is TGTGCCAGCAGCTTAGAAGGGGGTACTGAAGTTTTCTTT. The entire variable domain, with the rest obtained from reference TRBV7-6 and TRBJ1-1, is as follows: GAGVSQSPRYKVTKRGQDVALRCDPISGHVSLYWYRQALGQGPEFLTYFNYEAQQDKSGLPNDRFSAERPEGSISTLTIQRTEQRDSAMYRCASSLEGGTEVFFGQGTRLTVV.

The rearrangement uses TRBV19 and TRBJ2-7; D ambiguous. This CDR3 contains 14 residues. The V end was cut by 4 bases, the J end by 0 bases, with 10 bases between. CDR1 and CDR2 from the germline V gene are LNHDA and SQIVND (reference sequence). CDR3 amino acids: CASSRQKSSYEQYF. DNA of the CDR3: TGTGCCAGTAGTAGGCAGAAAAGCTCCTACGAGCAGTACTTC. The entire variable domain, with the rest obtained from reference TRBV19 and TRBJ2-7, is as follows: DGGITQSPKYLFRKEGQNVTLSCEQNLNHDAMYWYRQDPGQGLRLIYYSQIVNDFQKGDIAEGYSVSREKKESFPLTVTSAQKNPTAFYLCASSRQKSSYEQYFGPGTRLTVT.

This clonotype was observed many times. The chain is built from TRBV6-1 and TRBJ2-7, with D possibly being TRBD2 (6 bases). Germline CDR1 MNHNS, CDR2 SASEGT. The CDR3 is made up of 15 amino acids. V shed 4 bases and J shed 5 bases, with 18 bases lying between them. This chain's CDR3 is CASSVTLGGYHEQYF. CDR3 sequence (DNA): TGTGCCAGCAGTGTCACCCTGGGAGGCTACCACGAGCAGTACTTC.

There are many counts of this clonotype. The chain has TRBV27 and TRBJ1-1, with D maybe TRBD1 (5 bases). The CDR3 contains 13 residues. Deletions cut 2 bases from V and 11 bases from J, with 15 bases between. The germline V gene encodes CDR1 MNHEY and CDR2 SMNVEV (reference sequence). The CDR3 spells CASSLTLQGTAFF. The DNA for the CDR3 is TGTGCCAGCAGTTTAACGTTGCAGGGTACCGCTTTCTTT.

The rearrangement uses TRBV30 and TRBJ2-5; unclear D gene. This CDR3 region has 14 residues. The germline V gene has CDR1 GTSNPN and CDR2 SVGIG (reference sequence). V gave up 0 bases and J gave up 0 bases, with 8 bases separating them. The CDR3 DNA follows: TGTGCCTGGAGTGTAGAGGTATACCAAGAGACCCAGTACTTC. This translates into CAWSVEVYQETQYF.